The rows below give T cell receptor beta chains drawn from one sample of a study of tumor and adjacent non-tumor tissue in lung cancer. A single record per CDR3 protein comes from TCRdb applying MiXCR to the multiplex PCR reads. The table has 35,000 to 55,000 distinct CDR3 sequences, roughly 60% seen once; the top ten hold 15% to 20%. Sample: distant non-tumor lung tissue. These receptors were collected from a woman aged 40 to 50 with non-small cell lung cancer. Both conserved end residues are part of each CDR3. Fields, in order: D gene, clone size, V gene, J gene, CDR3 DNA, CDR3 protein. D genes are given only for firm matches. Clone size is given for some rows only: seen once, a few or many times, or a class if the clone is expanded.

D gene: NA; clone size: NA; V gene: TRBV2; J gene: TRBJ2-7; CDR3 DNA: TGTGCCAGCAGTGGGATGACGGTATCCTACGAGCAGTACTTC; CDR3 protein: CASSGMTVSYEQYF
D gene: NA; clone size: NA; V gene: TRBV6-6; J gene: TRBJ2-7; CDR3 DNA: TGTGCCAGCAGACCCAGGGACGGATACTACGAGCAGTACTTC; CDR3 protein: CASRPRDGYYEQYF
D gene: TRBD2; clone size: NA; V gene: TRBV6-1; J gene: TRBJ2-1; CDR3 DNA: TGTGTCAGCGCTAGAGCGGGGAGTACCTACAATGAGCAGTTCTTC; CDR3 protein: CVSARAGSTYNEQFF
D gene: NA; clone size: once; V gene: TRBV7-9; J gene: TRBJ1-4; CDR3 DNA: TGTGCCAGCAGCCACCCCCTGGGGGCAAATGAAAAACTGTTTTTT; CDR3 protein: CASSHPLGANEKLFF
D gene: NA; clone size: few; V gene: TRBV20-1; J gene: TRBJ1-3; CDR3 DNA: TGCAGTGCCCAGACAGGACTCTCTGGAAACACCATATATTTT; CDR3 protein: CSAQTGLSGNTIYF
D gene: NA; clone size: NA; V gene: TRBV20-1; J gene: TRBJ1-1; CDR3 DNA: TGCAGTACTATGCTCTACAGTAACAATGAAGCTTTCTTT; CDR3 protein: CSTMLYSNNEAFF
D gene: NA; clone size: NA; V gene: TRBV11-3; J gene: TRBJ2-5; CDR3 DNA: TGTGCCAGCAGCTTAGATACGGTGACCCGGTACTTC; CDR3 protein: CASSLDTVTRYF
D gene: NA; clone size: once; V gene: TRBV4-2; J gene: TRBJ1-4; CDR3 DNA: TGTGTCAGCAGCCAGGGAGATAGGGGGTCTGAAAAACTGTTTTTT; CDR3 protein: CVSSQGDRGSEKLFF
D gene: TRBD1; clone size: NA; V gene: TRBV10-2; J gene: TRBJ1-1; CDR3 DNA: TGCGCCAGCAGTGAGGCCAGGGGGACGATGAACACTGAAGCTTCCTTT; CDR3 protein: CASSEARGTMNTEASF
D gene: NA; clone size: NA; V gene: TRBV6-4; J gene: TRBJ2-6; CDR3 DNA: TGTGCCAGCAGTGACAGGTCTGGGGCCAACGTCCTGACTTTC; CDR3 protein: CASSDRSGANVLTF
D gene: TRBD1; clone size: few; V gene: TRBV5-4; J gene: TRBJ2-7; CDR3 DNA: TGTGCCAGTAGCGCGGGGACAGGGATCGGAGGGCAGTACTTC; CDR3 protein: CASSAGTGIGGQYF
D gene: NA; clone size: many; V gene: TRBV5-6; J gene: TRBJ2-7; CDR3 DNA: TGTGCCAGCAGCTTTGGGAGGTCCACCTACGAGCAGTACTTC; CDR3 protein: CASSFGRSTYEQYF